This TCR beta chain was identified in a study of spatial heterogeneity in lung cancer (dated by TCRdb to about 2019). With respect to the entire study: The donors were about 71 patients from the lung TRACERx cohort who had early-stage, untreated non-small cell lung cancer. Follow-up PBMC samples were sequenced whenever available, and the median time to follow-up was roughly 22 months after resection. Beta-chain transcripts were consistently detected in greater numbers than alpha-chain transcripts, which likely reflects a higher abundance of beta-chain transcripts. In the raw uncorrected reads, each unique combination of TCR and UMI appeared on average more than ten times. The study quantitatively compared TCR alpha and beta repertoires across multiple tumor regions, matched nontumor lung and blood in non-small cell lung cancer. The study linked features of the TCR repertoire to counts of nonsynonymous mutations, which were determined by whole-exome sequencing of tumor tissue. Both alpha and beta chains were TCR-sequenced in samples taken at surgery, namely 220 tumor regions, roughly 64 matched nontumor lung samples and some 53 PBMC samples. General study outcomes and caveats: Confirming at a functional level the hypothesis that regional TCRs recognize regional mutations was considered to require additional single-cell paired TCR alpha and beta sequencing. Only roughly 15 patients were included in the comparisons of baseline and follow-up blood repertoires. Ubiquitous expanded tumor TCRs were found in blood more often at tumor resection than at routine follow-up.

The time point label corresponds to: blood at routine non-recurrence follow-up after resection. For TCR sequencing, whole RNA was extracted from tumor and nontumor lung tissue, or from cryopreserved PBMC samples, and no cell sorting was done. Patients were selected for TCR sequencing only if sufficient RNA was available from at least two tumor regions. Reading the germline V gene (reference sequence) gives CDR1 SEHNR and CDR2 FQNEAQ. At the junction V is shortened by 3 bases and J by 5 bases, with 11 bases in between. CDR3 length: 15 amino acids, cysteine to phenylalanine. The sequence is cut down to CDR3 DNA, 45 bases in frame from base 1. To prepare the library, 5' RACE was applied. TCRdb records NextSeq 500 as the sequencer. To allow correction of PCR and sequencing errors, the TCR library protocol tagged every TCR cDNA molecule with a unique molecular identifier. Per the source publication's procedure: TCR identification, UMI-based error correction and CDR3 extraction were performed with Decombinator tools. TCRs above a frequency of 2 per 1,000, corresponding to the top 1% of the tumor frequency distribution, were defined as expanded. Each repertoire was subsampled 100 times to 5,000 TCRs, after which Renyi diversity was computed with the R vegan package. CDR3 similarity networks were built from amino acid triplet string-kernel similarity, with CDR3s being connected when pairwise similarity was above 0.82. Through fastp at Q25 and MiXCR, TCRdb rebuilt clones from the public reads, retaining in-frame beta chains. Rows with a matching CDR3 protein are joined into one entry that keeps the most common DNA and genes. The authors' filters were not applied to this entry. This sample comprises roughly 99,000 distinct CDR3 sequences, roughly 21% of them detected only once. Less than 25% of the sample is in the top ten clones.

About this clonotype itself: It has no known antigen specificity. No base quality values were provided; no much bigger clone lies one nucleotide off.

The receptor was derived from a male donor with early-stage non-small cell lung cancer. Sequenced here: PBMCs, sampled at follow-up. This chain is built from TRBV7-9 and TRBJ1-6, and the D gene may be TRBD1, 5 bases matching. DNA sequence: TGTGCCAGCAGCTTGAGGGACGGAAATAATTCACCCCTCCACTTT. This sequence encodes CASSLRDGNNSPLHF.